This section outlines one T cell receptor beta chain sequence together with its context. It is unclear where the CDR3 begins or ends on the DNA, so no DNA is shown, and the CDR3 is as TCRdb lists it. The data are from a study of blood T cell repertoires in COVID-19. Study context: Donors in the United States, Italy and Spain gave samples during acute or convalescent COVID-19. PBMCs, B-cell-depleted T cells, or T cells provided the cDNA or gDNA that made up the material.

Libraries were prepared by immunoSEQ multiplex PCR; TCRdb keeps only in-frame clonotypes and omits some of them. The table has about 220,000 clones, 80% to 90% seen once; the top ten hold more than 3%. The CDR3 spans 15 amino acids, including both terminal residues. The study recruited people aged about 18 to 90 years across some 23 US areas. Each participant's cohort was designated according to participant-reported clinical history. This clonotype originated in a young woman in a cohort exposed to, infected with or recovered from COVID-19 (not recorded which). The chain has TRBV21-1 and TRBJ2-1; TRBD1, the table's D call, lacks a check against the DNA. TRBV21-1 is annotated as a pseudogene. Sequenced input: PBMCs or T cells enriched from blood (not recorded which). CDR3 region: CASSKVGQGAFEQFF.